These 16 T cell receptor beta chains came from one sample sequenced in a study of T cells in Graves' hyperthyroidism and ophthalmopathy. Amplification of TCR beta CDR3 regions was performed using RNA transcripts as template. Researchers ran a first-round RT-PCR on the TCR CDR3 using the HTBI primer set. TCRdb reprocessed the multiplex PCR reads via MiXCR and lists one record per CDR3 protein. The sample lists 300,000 or so distinct CDR3 sequences; about 18% were seen once. Material for sequencing was blood. The receptors come from a woman in her fifties or sixties with Graves' hyperthyroidism.

This clonotype has more than one count but fewer than ten. The chain links TRBV4-1 to TRBJ2-1, with TRBD1 as a possible D gene (6 bases). V lost 5 bases, J lost 5 bases, and 10 bases lay in between. CDR1 and CDR2 (germline): MGHRA, YSYEKL. The CDR3 contains 13 residues. CDR3 DNA sequence: TGCGCCAGCAGCTTACAGGGCCACAATGAGCAGTTCTTC. Protein product: CASSLQGHNEQFF.

V and J are TRBV6-1 and TRBJ2-7, with unresolved D. Germline V lookup: CDR1 MNHNS, CDR2 SASEGT. The length of the CDR3 is 15 residues. V was clipped by 1 base and J by 6 bases, with 16 bases between them. DNA for the CDR3: TGTGCCAGCAGTGAAGAGGTGGCAGGCCCCAGCGAGCAGTACTTC. This gives the protein CASSEEVAGPSEQYF.

The V gene is TRBV2, the J gene TRBJ1-6; D unresolved. CDR1 and CDR2 (germline): SNHLY, FYNNEI. V dropped 3 bases and J dropped 0 bases, with 3 bases sitting between them. The CDR3 consists of 14 residues. The CDR3 nucleotides read TGTGCCAGCAGTGAGATCTCCTATAATTCACCCCTCCACTTT. Translation: CASSEISYNSPLHF.

This clonotype was recorded at least ten times. The chain employs TRBV2 and TRBJ2-5; D call uncertain. From germline, CDR1 is SNHLY and CDR2 FYNNEI. CDR3 length: 13 amino acids. V gave up 1 base and J gave up 5 bases, with 8 bases separating them. The DNA for the CDR3 is TGTGCCAGCAGTGAAGGGTTGGTGGAGACCCAGTACTTC. Translating it yields CASSEGLVETQYF. Together with reference TRBV2 and TRBJ2-5, the CDR3 gives the full variable domain: EPEVTQTPSHQVTQMGQEVILRCVPISNHLYFYWYRQILGQKVEFLVSFYNNEISEKSEIFDDQFSVERPDGSNFTLKIRSTKLEDSAMYFCASSEGLVETQYFGPGTRLLVL.

Notes on this clonotype: A much larger clone is a single base away; this may be a read error. This rearrangement joins TRBV3-1 to TRBJ2-1, with D unclear. Trimming removed 0 bases from V and 4 bases from J, with 10 bases in between. In germline, CDR1 is LGHDT, CDR2 YNNKEL (reference sequence). This CDR3 contains 15 residues. This CDR3 reads CASSQDTARYNEQFF. The DNA for the CDR3 is TGTGCCAGCAGCCAAGACACGGCTCGGTACAATGAGCAGTTCTTC.

This clonotype came up many times. This sequence joins TRBV12-3 or TRBV12-4 and TRBJ2-7, with 7 positions matching TRBD2. After removal of 5 bases from V and 2 bases from J, the junction contained 6 bases not matched to a gene. There are 14 residues in the CDR3. The CDR3: CASSRGVVPYEQYF. In DNA form, the CDR3 reads TGTGCCAGCAGTCGGGGGGTAGTTCCCTACGAGCAGTACTTC.

This clonotype has just a few counts. The chain carries TRBV29-1 and TRBJ2-1; D may be TRBD2 (5 bases). V gave up 7 bases and J gave up 7 bases, with 20 bases separating them. This CDR3 region has 14 residues. Germline CDR1 is SQVTM and CDR2 is ANQGSEA. As DNA, the CDR3 is TGCAGCGCTCCTCGAGGAGGAACTTTAAATGAGCAGTTCTTC. Translated: CSAPRGGTLNEQFF.

This clonotype occurred many times. The rearrangement links TRBV6-2 or TRBV6-3 to TRBJ1-1; D is possibly TRBD1 (6 bases). V gave up 2 bases and J gave up 8 bases, with 15 bases separating them. This CDR3 comprises 14 residues. Germline V lookup: CDR1 MNHEY, CDR2 SVGEGT. In DNA, the CDR3 is TGTGCCAGCAGTTACGGGGGCCTAGTAGAAGAAGCTTTCTTT. Encoded protein: CASSYGGLVEEAFF.

The sample holds a few counts of this clonotype. This chain joins TRBV30 and TRBJ2-3, with 14 bases aligning to TRBD2. Looked up from germline, CDR1 is GTSNPN and CDR2 is SVGIG (reference sequence). The V segment lost 8 bases and the J segment 5 bases; nucleotides outside the gene matches: 6. The CDR3 is 14 amino acids. The CDR3 region has the DNA TGTGCCCAGGGACTAGCGGGAGTGGTAGATACGCAGTATTTT. This codes for CAQGLAGVVDTQYF.

This clonotype occurred a few times. V and J are TRBV5-1 and TRBJ1-6; D may be TRBD1 (5 bases). Germline CDR1 SGHRS, CDR2 YFSETQ. The CDR3 extends over 15 amino acids. Trimming took 2 bases from V and 9 from J, leaving 15 bases between them. The CDR3 sequence: CASSFNQGGGSPLHF. CDR3 sequence (DNA): TGCGCCAGCAGCTTTAATCAGGGTGGGGGTTCACCCCTCCACTTT.

The rearrangement uses TRBV7-2 and TRBJ1-6, with D tentatively TRBD1 (6 bases). Germline CDR1 and CDR2: SGHTA and FQGNSA. This CDR3 has 15 amino acids. Trimming left V 1 base short and J 6 bases short, with 10 bases between. CDR3 coding DNA: TGTGCCAGCAGCTTAGACAGGGCCTCTAATTCACCCCTCCACTTT. Translated: CASSLDRASNSPLHF.

As for this clonotype: A read error may produce the germline difference seen at one junction end. The chain is built from TRBV11-2 and TRBJ2-5; D is perhaps TRBD1 (7 bases). The CDR3 spans 14 residues. CDR1 and CDR2 from the germline V gene are SGHAT and FQNNGV. This chain's CDR3 is CASSQAPQGGTQYF. The CDR3 region has the DNA TGCGCCAGCAGCCAAGCCCCTCAGGGGGGGACCCAGTACTTC.

With regard to this clonotype: Possible read error: a much larger clone is one base away. The chain has TRBV11-2 and TRBJ1-3; 8 bases agree with TRBD1. J gave up 8 bases and V 8 bases, and 8 bases lay outside the gene matches. From germline, CDR1 is SGHAT and CDR2 FQNNGV. The CDR3 is 13 residues long. The CDR3 reads CASGWTGTDTIYF. CDR3 sequence (DNA): TGTGCCAGCGGCTGGACAGGGACAGACACCATATATTTT.

About this clonotype itself: This could be a read error, since a much larger clone is one nucleotide away. The chain is built from TRBV7-2 and TRBJ2-7; TRBD2 aligns across 9 bases. The junction had 11 bases not matched to a gene; V was cut back by 6 bases and J by 5 bases. CDR1 SGHTA and CDR2 FQGNSA come from the germline V gene. The CDR3 extends over 15 amino acids. The CDR3 DNA is TGTGCCAGCAGACTGAACCCGGGACTAGCTCACGAGCAGTACTTC. Translating it yields CASRLNPGLAHEQYF.

The chain links TRBV6-2 or TRBV6-3 to TRBJ1-4; D gene uncertain. The CDR3 contains 13 residues. CDR1 is MNHEY and CDR2 is SVGEGT in the germline V gene. Trimming cost V 6 bases and J 8 bases, with 13 bases left between them. CDR3 residues: CASSSQLYEKLFF. For the CDR3, the DNA is TGTGCCAGCAGCTCTCAGTTGTACGAAAAACTGTTTTTT.

This clonotype came up a few times. The chain carries TRBV7-3 and TRBJ2-3; 7 positions agree with TRBD1. V gave up 5 bases and J gave up 0 bases; unmatched junction bases: 8. The CDR3 covers 16 residues. CDR1 and CDR2 (germline): SGHTA, FQGTGA. The CDR3: CASSLLGGLSTDTQYF. The CDR3 nucleotides are TGTGCCAGCAGCCTCCTAGGGGGCCTCAGCACAGATACGCAGTATTTT.